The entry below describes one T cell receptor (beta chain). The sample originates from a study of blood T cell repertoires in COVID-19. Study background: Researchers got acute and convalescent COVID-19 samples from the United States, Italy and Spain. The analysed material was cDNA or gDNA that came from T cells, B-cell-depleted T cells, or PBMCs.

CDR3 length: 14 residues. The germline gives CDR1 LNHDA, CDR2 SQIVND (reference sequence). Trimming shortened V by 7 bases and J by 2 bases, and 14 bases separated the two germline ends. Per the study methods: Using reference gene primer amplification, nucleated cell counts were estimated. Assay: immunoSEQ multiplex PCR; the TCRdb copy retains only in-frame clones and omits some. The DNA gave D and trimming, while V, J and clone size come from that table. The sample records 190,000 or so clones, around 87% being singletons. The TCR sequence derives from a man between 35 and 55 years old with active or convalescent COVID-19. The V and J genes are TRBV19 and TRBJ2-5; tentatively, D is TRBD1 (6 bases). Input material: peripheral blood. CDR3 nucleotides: TGTGCCAGTAATTCACCGGGGACACAAGAGACCCAGTACTTC. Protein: CASNSPGTQETQYF.